This T cell receptor (beta chain) comes out of a study of T cell responses to AZD1222 COVID-19 vaccine (dated by TCRdb to the early 2020s). In the study overall: A total of about 240 trial participants underwent TCR sequencing, of whom around 200 received two doses of AZD1222 and about 26 received two doses of the MenACWY control vaccine. Trial participants were enrolled by age into 18-55, 56-69 and 70-plus year subgroups, with around 140, 26 and 57 TCR-sequenced participants respectively.

Points on this clone: Its antigen has not been determined. Nothing much larger sits one base from this clone, and base qualities are not available.

General conclusions and limits of the study: CD4 TCRs associated with the vaccine covered the entire spike protein, and the dominant responses were in regions 160-218 and 743-854. Participants were mostly white British, with more females than males. The authors suggested clonal diversity may have been underestimated. In the small 56-69-year group, the increase in depth fell short of significance, most likely because of low power. After two AZD1222 doses, both the breadth and the depth of spike-specific TCRs were significantly higher than at day 0 and than in MenACWY recipients. Because no day 14 peak-response samples were available, repertoires were characterized only after the peak T cell response. Epitopes outside the regions mutated in the B.1.351 and B.1.1.7 variants were reportedly recognized by nearly half of the unique spike-specific TCRs. Conclusions about previously exposed vaccinees are limited, since just a handful of AZD1222 recipients were seropositive for SARS-CoV-2 at baseline.

The time point label, as the study defines it: about 28 days (+/-7) after the second vaccine dose. AZD1222 recipients with second doses at about 4 weeks or about 12 weeks were pooled, because spike-specific TCR depth and breadth did not differ between schedules. The vaccinee samples were drawn from two UK trials, COV001 and COV002, one of which was a single-blind randomized controlled phase 2/3 trial testing AZD1222 (ChAdOx1 nCoV-19) in healthy adults. For TCRbeta chain sequencing, PBMC samples from trial participants were taken at day 0 and at day 28 after the second dose. The germline V gene specifies KGHSH as CDR1 and LQKENI as CDR2. Compared with germline, V lacks 3 bases and J lacks 8 bases; bases without a gene match: 6. The CDR3 contains 13 residues, cysteine and phenylalanine counted. Only CDR3 DNA remains: 39 bases, in frame from the first base. The CDR3 regions of human TCRbeta chains were subjected to immunosequencing. Concerning the study's data processing: TCRs in the repertoires were compared against a reference library of SARS-CoV-2-specific TCRs that had been generated with the MIRA antigen-specificity platform. Breadth was defined as the fraction of unique TCRs that were SARS-CoV-2-associated. Depth was defined as the fraction of total T cells that were SARS-CoV-2-associated. Using the MIRA data, each spike-specific TCR was assigned both to the spike region to which the TCR was reactive and to a CD4 or CD8 class. Log10-transformed breadth and depth values were compared by one-way ANOVA with Sidak's multiple comparisons tests. TCRdb took over this immuneACCESS table, retaining in-frame rearrangements with V and J assigned. Such tables are incomplete; in checked studies, under half of the missing clones stem from an unresolved V gene, and the remainder is unexplained. V, J and clone size derive from that table, while D and trimming were established from the DNA sequence. For this sample the table gives approximately 120,000 clones, of which around 87% were detected only once. The ten largest clones capture 4.4% of the sample.

This sequence uses TRBV18 and TRBJ1-2; TRBD1 lines up with 7 middle nucleotides. The clonotype originates from an adult who received the AZD1222 COVID-19 vaccine. The specimen comprised peripheral blood, sampled 28 days after the second AZD1222 dose. The CDR3 protein: CASSPDREQGYTF. In nucleotide form, the sequence is TGTGCCAGCTCACCCGACAGGGAACAGGGCTACACCTTC.